What follows are 30 T cell receptor beta chains derived from one specimen sequenced in a study of cytomegalovirus exposure and HLA in healthy donors. PCR used 60 Vbeta primers and 13 Jbeta primers. Profiled with immunoSEQ multiplex PCR; TCRdb holds only in-frame clones, not every one. This sample has around 160,000 clones, with around 79% found just once. Sequencing input: PBMCs. The receptors derive from a middle-aged man in good health and CMV-seropositive.

The chain carries TRBV23-1 and TRBJ2-2, with D perhaps matching TRBD1 (6 bases). TRBV23-1 is an open reading frame whose function is uncertain. Between the trimmed V and J ends, which lost 2 bases and 3 bases, there was a span of 19 bases. There are 18 residues in the CDR3. The CDR3 reads CASSQGEVTGKYTGELFF. Here the CDR3 DNA reads TGCGCCAGCAGTCAAGGCGAGGTTACAGGGAAATACACCGGGGAGCTGTTTTTT.

The chain employs TRBV2 and TRBJ2-5; 8 bases fit TRBD2. The CDR3 is made up of 13 amino acids. Germline V gives CDR1 SNHLY, CDR2 FYNNEI. J was trimmed by 4 bases and V by 5 bases; bases with no gene match: 3. This CDR3 reads CASSIAGRETQYF. The CDR3 nucleotides read TGTGCCAGCAGTATAGCGGGGAGAGAGACCCAGTACTTC.

The count of this clone is one. This chain links TRBV5-8 with TRBJ1-1; D unresolved. Germline V gene data show CDR1 as SGHTS and CDR2 as YDEGEE. This CDR3 comprises 15 residues. V shed 0 bases and J shed 0 bases, with 9 bases lying between them. For the CDR3, the DNA is TGTGCCAGCAGCTTGGTATTCGCGCTGAACACTGAAGCTTTCTTT. It encodes CASSLVFALNTEAFF.

V is TRBV25-1 and J is TRBJ2-1; D is unclear. CDR1 is MGHDK and CDR2 is SYGVNS in the germline V gene. Trimming pared 4 bases from V and 10 bases from J, leaving 5 bases between. This CDR3 contains 10 residues. Here the CDR3 DNA reads TGTGCCAGCAGTGCGACAGAGCAGTTCTTC. Amino acid sequence: CASSATEQFF.

The rearrangement uses TRBV6-1 and TRBJ2-7, with 8 bases identical to TRBD1. Trimming took 0 bases from V and 2 from J; bases not matched to a gene: 3. The CDR3 is made up of 15 amino acids. CDR1 and CDR2 from the germline V gene are MNHNS and SASEGT. CDR3 bases: TGTGCCAGCAGTGAAGCAGGACAGGGACCCTACGAGCAGTACGTC. This encodes CASSEAGQGPYEQYV.

This sequence joins TRBV7-7 and TRBJ2-5; TRBD1 might be the D (6 bases). The CDR3 is made up of 14 amino acids. Germline V lookup: CDR1 SSHAT, CDR2 FNYEAQ (reference sequence). V was clipped by 4 bases and J by 1 base, with 10 bases between them. The DNA of the CDR3 is TGTGCCAGCAGCTCTCAGGGGCGCCAAGAGACCCAGTACTTC. It encodes CASSSQGRQETQYF.

The rearrangement uses TRBV5-1 and TRBJ1-2; a possible D gene is TRBD1 (5 bases). This CDR3 has 15 residues. V was pared by 0 bases and J by 6 bases, with 15 bases between. Germline V gives CDR1 SGHRS, CDR2 YFSETQ. CDR3 coding DNA: TGCGCCAGCAGCTTGGGTGGTCAAGGGGTAAATGGCTACACCTTC. This codes for CASSLGGQGVNGYTF.

V usage is TRBV16 and J usage is TRBJ1-1; D ambiguous. V lost 4 bases and J lost 0, with 9 bases in between. CDR1 is KGHSY and CDR2 is FQNENV in the germline V gene. The length of the CDR3 is 14 residues. CDR3 nucleotide sequence: TGTGCCAGCAGCCCCGGGAGATTGAACACTGAAGCTTTCTTT. Its translation: CASSPGRLNTEAFF.

The chain is built from TRBV5-6 and TRBJ1-6; D perhaps matches TRBD1 (5 bases). CDR1 SGHDT and CDR2 YYEEEE come from the germline V gene. Trimming shortened V by 5 bases and J by 5 bases, and 11 bases separated the two germline ends. The CDR3 runs 14 residues. The CDR3 DNA reads as TGTGCCAGCAGTTTCCGACAGAATAATTCACCCCTCCACTTT. Residues: CASSFRQNNSPLHF.

The rearrangement joins TRBV11-3 to TRBJ2-7; TRBD1 matches at 7 bases. V lost 5 bases and J lost 1; bases outside the gene matches: 8. Germline V CDR1 and CDR2: SGHNT, YENEEA. The CDR3 is 15 amino acids. The CDR3 DNA sequence: TGTGCCAGCAGCCCACAGGGGATCGGTTCCTACGAGCAGTACTTC. Translated: CASSPQGIGSYEQYF.

This clone turned up a few times. This chain uses TRBV7-8 with TRBJ2-7, with 8 nucleotides matching TRBD2. The CDR3 is 14 residues long. Germline CDR1 SGHVS, CDR2 FQNEAQ. V lost 5 bases, J lost 3 bases, and 6 bases stayed unmatched. CDR3 in amino acids: CASSLVLAGYEQYF. The CDR3 DNA sequence: TGTGCCAGCAGCCTGGTTCTAGCGGGCTACGAGCAGTACTTC.

The rearrangement uses TRBV7-9 and TRBJ2-7; 7 bases map to TRBD1. CDR3 length: 14 amino acids. Germline CDR1 and CDR2: SEHNR and FQNEAQ (reference sequence). V was clipped by 5 bases and J by 6 bases; unmatched bases: 10. The CDR3, as DNA: TGTGCCAGCAGCGCCGCGACAGGGTATAGCGAGCAGTACTTC. It yields the protein CASSAATGYSEQYF.

The count of this clone is one. The chain joins TRBV4-1 to TRBJ1-4, with D unresolved. CDR3 length equals 17 residues. Trimming removed 3 bases from V and 10 bases from J, with 24 bases in between. Germline CDR1 reads MGHRA; CDR2 reads YSYEKL. CDR3 sequence reads: CASSQRGQRADTGKLFF. CDR3 bases: TGCGCCAGCAGCCAGAGAGGGCAAAGGGCGGATACCGGAAAACTGTTTTTT.

This chain links TRBV9 with TRBJ1-2; D is perhaps TRBD1 (5 bases). Trimming removed 3 bases from V and 3 bases from J, with 12 bases in between. The germline CDR1 and CDR2 sequences are SGDLS and YYNGEE. The CDR3 is 14 amino acids. The CDR3 protein is CASSEAGYDYGYTF. The DNA for the CDR3 is TGTGCCAGCAGCGAGGCAGGGTACGACTATGGCTACACCTTC.

The chain carries TRBV6-5 and TRBJ2-3, with a possible D match to TRBD1 (6 bases). Looked up from germline, CDR1 is MNHEY and CDR2 is SVGAGI. V was cut by 0 bases and J by 2 bases, with 9 bases left in between. CDR3 size: 15 residues. The chain's CDR3 is CASSYSRDTTDTQYF. The DNA of the CDR3 is TGTGCCAGCAGTTACTCGAGGGACACCACAGATACGCAGTATTTT.

The CDR3 reads CASSLEGTGGYNEQFF. Written as DNA, the CDR3 is TGTGCCAGCAGCTTAGAGGGGACAGGGGGTTACAATGAGCAGTTCTTC. This chain connects TRBV7-2 to TRBJ2-1; 11 nucleotides line up with TRBD1. From germline, CDR1 is SGHTA and CDR2 FQGNSA. V lost 1 base and J lost 4; bases outside the gene matches: 3. This CDR3 is 16 amino acids long.

V is TRBV10-2 and J is TRBJ1-1; TRBD1 might be the D (6 bases). Germline assignment: CDR1 WSHSY and CDR2 SAAADI. V shed 4 bases and J shed 2 bases, with 14 bases lying between them. This CDR3 spans 15 amino acids. For the CDR3, the DNA is TGCGCCAGCAGTGGGCTCGGACAGATTAACACTGAAGCTTTCTTT. This codes for CASSGLGQINTEAFF.

Turning to this clone: Distinct nucleotide sequences in the sample also encode this CDR3. This chain joins TRBV30 and TRBJ2-7; 8 bases are a match to TRBD2. Per the germline V gene, CDR1 is GTSNPN and CDR2 is SVGIG (reference sequence). V trimming: 2 bases; J trimming: 1 base; junction bases outside the gene matches: 13. The CDR3 is 17 amino acids. CDR3 bases: TGTGCCTGGAGTCCTTTGGGGATAGCGGGACTATCCTACGAGCAGTACTTC. It yields the protein CAWSPLGIAGLSYEQYF. Combining the CDR3 with reference TRBV30 and TRBJ2-7 gives the whole variable domain SQTIHQWPATLVQPVGSPLSLECTVEGTSNPNLYWYRQAAGRGLQLLFYSVGIGQISSEVPQNLSASRPQDRQFILSSKKLLLSDSGFYLCAWSPLGIAGLSYEQYFGPGTRLTVT.

The J gene is TRBJ2-2, the V gene TRBV29-1, with 7 nucleotides matching TRBD1. V lost 7 bases and J lost 4; bases outside the gene matches: 12. There are 15 residues in the CDR3. Germline loops: CDR1 SQVTM, CDR2 ANQGSEA. CDR3 in amino acids: CSAVFNRGSTGELFF. CDR3 nucleotide sequence: TGCAGCGCAGTCTTTAACAGGGGATCCACCGGGGAGCTGTTTTTT.

This chain links TRBV28 with TRBJ1-1; D might be TRBD1 (6 bases). Germline V gives CDR1 MDHEN, CDR2 SYDVKM. This CDR3 spans 14 amino acids. Trimming removed 5 bases from V and 4 bases from J, with 14 bases in between. CDR3 sequence reads: CASSPRGGRTEAFF. CDR3 in DNA: TGTGCCAGCAGTCCCCGGGGGGGGCGCACTGAAGCTTTCTTT.

The chain uses TRBV28 and TRBJ1-1, with D possibly TRBD1 on 5 matching bases. This CDR3 comprises 13 residues. Germline loops: CDR1 MDHEN, CDR2 SYDVKM. Trimming shortened V by 6 bases and J by 0 bases, and 8 bases separated the two germline ends. The CDR3 nucleotides read TGTGCCAGCAGGTCGGGGGTGAACACTGAAGCTTTCTTT. Its translation is CASRSGVNTEAFF.

The chain uses TRBV6-5 and TRBJ1-5; D perhaps matches TRBD1 (6 bases). CDR1 MNHEY and CDR2 SVGAGI come from the germline V gene. V was trimmed by 7 bases and J by 2 bases, leaving 15 bases between them. This CDR3 contains 15 residues. This chain's CDR3 is CASKNTAGGNQPQHF. In nucleotides, the CDR3 is TGTGCCAGCAAAAACACGGCAGGGGGCAATCAGCCCCAGCATTTT.

The CDR3 sequence: CASSPPGPGNTEAFF. CDR3 nucleotide sequence: TGTGCCAGCTCACCACCGGGGCCGGGGAACACTGAAGCTTTCTTT. This rearrangement joins TRBV18 to TRBJ1-1; the D gene is possibly TRBD1 (5 bases). Germline-derived CDR1 and CDR2 are KGHSH and LQKENI. The CDR3 is made up of 15 amino acids. Trimming left V 0 bases short and J 1 base short, with 9 bases between.

The chain has TRBV29-1 and TRBJ2-6; possible D gene TRBD2, 7 bases. V was shortened by 7 bases and J by 3 bases, with 16 bases between the two germline ends. CDR1 and CDR2 from the germline V gene are SQVTM and ANQGSEA. CDR3 length: 15 residues. This chain's CDR3 is CSGQGGGGGANVLTF. CDR3 nucleotide sequence: TGCAGCGGCCAAGGGGGAGGGGGTGGGGCCAACGTCCTGACTTTC.

This clone was counted only a few times. The chain uses TRBV2 and TRBJ1-6; TRBD1 matches at 7 bases. CDR1 and CDR2 (germline): SNHLY, FYNNEI. The V gene end was trimmed by 1 base and the J gene end by 10 bases; junction bases not matched to a gene: 7. The CDR3 spans 15 residues. Written as DNA, the CDR3 is TGTGCCAGCAGTGAAGGCAGGGGGTCTGTATCACCCCTCCACTTT. This gives the protein CASSEGRGSVSPLHF.

This clone has just a few counts. The V call is TRBV5-6, the J call TRBJ1-1, with TRBD1 identical over 9 bases. J gave up 3 bases and V 5 bases, and 2 bases lay outside the gene matches. The V gene's germline CDR1 is SGHDT and CDR2 YYEEEE. The CDR3 loop spans 13 amino acids. This CDR3 reads CASSWTGDTEAFF. In DNA, the CDR3 is TGTGCCAGCAGTTGGACAGGGGACACTGAAGCTTTCTTT.

CDR3 residues: CASSDRDEVDTF. The DNA for the CDR3 is TGTGCCAGCAGCGACAGGGACGAAGTAGACACCTTC. The chain uses TRBV14 and TRBJ1-2; TRBD1 matches at 7 bases. The CDR3 spans 12 residues. V gave up 5 bases and J gave up 12 bases; unmatched junction bases: 9. In germline, CDR1 is SGHDN, CDR2 FVKESK.

This sequence joins TRBV15 and TRBJ2-7; TRBD1 agrees at 9 bases. The CDR3 length is 14 residues. Germline V gives CDR1 LNHNV, CDR2 YYDKDF (reference sequence). V lost 5 bases, J lost 4 bases, and 6 bases stayed unmatched. DNA of the CDR3: TGTGCCACCAGCTCCCGGACAGGGGCGTACGAGCAGTACGTC. Protein sequence: CATSSRTGAYEQYV.

The J gene is TRBJ2-2, the V gene TRBV19; TRBD2 aligns across 7 bases. V shed 3 bases, J shed 3 bases, and the junction held 7 bases outside the gene matches. Germline values: CDR1 LNHDA, CDR2 SQIVND (reference sequence). CDR3 size: 16 residues. The chain's CDR3 is CASSIRASGYTGELFF. The CDR3 nucleotides read TGTGCCAGTAGTATTCGGGCTAGCGGTTACACCGGGGAGCTGTTTTTT.

This clone appeared a few times. V and J are TRBV4-1 and TRBJ1-4; the D is unclear. V lost 4 bases to trimming and J lost 1 base, with 10 bases between them. CDR1 and CDR2 (germline): MGHRA, YSYEKL. The CDR3 extends over 15 amino acids. The CDR3 DNA sequence: TGCGCCAGCAGCCTCGGAGACGGAACTAATGAAAAACTGTTTTTT. Residues: CASSLGDGTNEKLFF.